This entry concerns a single T cell receptor (beta chain). The sample belongs to a study of blood T cell repertoires in COVID-19. Study-level background: Material from acute and convalescent COVID-19 was sourced from the United States, Italy and Spain. The cDNA or gDNA used as material had been derived from T cells, B-cell-depleted T cells, or PBMCs.

As handled by the study authors: Using reference gene primer amplification, nucleated cell counts were estimated. Method: immunoSEQ multiplex PCR; TCRdb's copy keeps in-frame clones and lacks some. V, J and clone size derive from that table, while D and trimming were established from the DNA sequence. The sample includes 200,000 to 300,000 clones, 70% to 85% of them seen just once. V was clipped by 3 bases and J by 3 bases, with 11 bases between them. CDR3 length equals 15 residues. Looked up from germline, CDR1 is SGHAT and CDR2 is FQNNGV. This TCR derives from a woman at least 80 years old with acute or convalescent COVID-19. The specimen was peripheral blood. The chain uses TRBV11-2 and TRBJ1-4, with a possible D match to TRBD1 (5 bases). In DNA form, the CDR3 reads TGTGCCAGCAGCTTCCAGGGAGGTCCTAATGAAAAACTGTTTTTT. It is translated as CASSFQGGPNEKLFF. Full variable domain (outside the CDR3, taken from reference TRBV11-2 and TRBJ1-4): EAGVAQSPRYKIIEKRQSVAFWCNPISGHATLYWYQQILGQGPKLLIQFQNNGVVDDSQLPKDRFSAERLKGVDSTLKIQPAKLEDSAVYLCASSFQGGPNEKLFFGSGTQLSVL.